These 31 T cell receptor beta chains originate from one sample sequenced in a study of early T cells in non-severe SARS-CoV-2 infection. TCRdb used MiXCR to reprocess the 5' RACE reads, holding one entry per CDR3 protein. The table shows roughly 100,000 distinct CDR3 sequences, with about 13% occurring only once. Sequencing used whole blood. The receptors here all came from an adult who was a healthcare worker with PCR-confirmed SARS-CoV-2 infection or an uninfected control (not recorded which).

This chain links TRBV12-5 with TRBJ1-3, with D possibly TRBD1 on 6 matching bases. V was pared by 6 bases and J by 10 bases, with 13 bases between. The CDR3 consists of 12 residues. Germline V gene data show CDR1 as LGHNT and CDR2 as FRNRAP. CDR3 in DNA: TGTGCTAGTGGGAACAGGGAGGGGACCATATATTTT. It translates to CASGNREGTIYF.

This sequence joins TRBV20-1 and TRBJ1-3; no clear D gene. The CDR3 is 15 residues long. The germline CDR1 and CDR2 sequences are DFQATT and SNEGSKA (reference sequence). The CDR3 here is CSASIISPSGNTIYF. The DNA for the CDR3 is TGCAGCGCCTCCATCATAAGTCCCTCTGGAAACACCATATATTTT.

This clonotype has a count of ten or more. CDR3 sequence: CSARDRGRGMNTEAFF. CDR3 nucleotides: TGCAGTGCTAGAGATCGGGGGAGGGGGATGAACACTGAAGCTTTCTTT. The genes are TRBV20-1 and TRBJ1-1; tentative D call: TRBD1 (6 bases). The CDR3 length is 16 residues. Germline CDR1 reads DFQATT; CDR2 reads SNEGSKA (reference sequence). Trimming shortened V by 0 bases and J by 0 bases, and 14 bases separated the two germline ends.

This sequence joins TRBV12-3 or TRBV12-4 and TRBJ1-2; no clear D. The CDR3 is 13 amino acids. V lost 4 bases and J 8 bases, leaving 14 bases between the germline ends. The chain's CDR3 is CASSSGRSLGYTF. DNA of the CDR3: TGTGCCAGCAGTTCGGGCAGGAGCCTGGGCTACACCTTC.

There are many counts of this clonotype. The CDR3 sequence: CASQDRTGEAEKLFF. The CDR3 coding sequence is TGTGCCAGCCAAGATCGGACAGGGGAGGCTGAAAAACTGTTTTTT. J is TRBJ1-4 and V is TRBV2, with 9 bases lining up with TRBD1. The germline CDR1 and CDR2 sequences are SNHLY and FYNNEI. Trimming removed 8 bases from V and 7 bases from J; junction bases left unmatched: 11. This CDR3 spans 15 amino acids.

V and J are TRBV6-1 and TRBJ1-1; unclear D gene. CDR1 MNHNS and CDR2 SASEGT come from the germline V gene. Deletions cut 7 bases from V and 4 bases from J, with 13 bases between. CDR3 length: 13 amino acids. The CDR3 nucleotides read TGTGCCAGCATTTACCTAATCAGCACTGAAGCTTTCTTT. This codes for CASIYLISTEAFF.

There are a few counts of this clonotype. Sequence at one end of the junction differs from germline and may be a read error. For the CDR3, the DNA is TGTGCCAGCAGTTCCCCCGGGACCTTCAATCAGCCCCGGCATTTT. Protein product: CASSSPGTFNQPRHF. This rearrangement joins TRBV28 to TRBJ1-5; D perhaps matches TRBD1 (5 bases). The CDR3 spans 15 residues. Germline V CDR1 and CDR2: MDHEN, SYDVKM.

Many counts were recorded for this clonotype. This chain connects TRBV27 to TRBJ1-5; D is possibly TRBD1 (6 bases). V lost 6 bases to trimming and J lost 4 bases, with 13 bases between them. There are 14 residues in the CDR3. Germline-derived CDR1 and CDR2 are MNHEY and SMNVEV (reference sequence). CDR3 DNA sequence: TGTGCCAGCAGGCCCCACAGGGAGAATCAGCCCCAGCATTTT. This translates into CASRPHRENQPQHF.

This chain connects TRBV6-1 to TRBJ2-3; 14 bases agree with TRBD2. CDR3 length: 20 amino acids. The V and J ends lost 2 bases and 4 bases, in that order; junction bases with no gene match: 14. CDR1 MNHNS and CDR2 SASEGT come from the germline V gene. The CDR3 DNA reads TGTGCCAGCAGTGAACGGTTTTTGTTCCAGGGACTAGCGGGGGCAGATACGCAGTATTTT. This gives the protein CASSERFLFQGLAGADTQYF.

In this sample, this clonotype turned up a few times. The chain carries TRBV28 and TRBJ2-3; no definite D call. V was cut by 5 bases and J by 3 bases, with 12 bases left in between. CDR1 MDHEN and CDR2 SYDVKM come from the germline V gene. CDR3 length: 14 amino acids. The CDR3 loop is CASSPRQFTDTQYF. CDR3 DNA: TGTGCCAGCAGTCCCCGCCAGTTTACAGATACGCAGTATTTT.

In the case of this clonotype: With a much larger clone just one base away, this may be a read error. The CDR3 protein is CASSQDHRNTEAFF. CDR3 nucleotides: TGTGCCAGCAGCCAAGATCACAGGAACACTGAAGCTTTCTTT. V is TRBV4-2 and J is TRBJ1-1, with D unclear. This CDR3 comprises 14 residues. The V gene lost 0 bases and the J gene lost 1 base, with 6 bases spanning the gap. Germline V gene sequence: CDR1 LGHNA, CDR2 YNFKEQ.

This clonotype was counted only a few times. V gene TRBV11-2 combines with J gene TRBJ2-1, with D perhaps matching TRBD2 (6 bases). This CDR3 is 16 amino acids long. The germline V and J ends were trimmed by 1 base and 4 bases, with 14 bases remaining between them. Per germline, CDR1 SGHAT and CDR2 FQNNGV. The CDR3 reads CASSLGPPGRYNEQFF. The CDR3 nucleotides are TGTGCCAGCAGCTTAGGCCCCCCTGGGAGGTACAATGAGCAGTTCTTC.

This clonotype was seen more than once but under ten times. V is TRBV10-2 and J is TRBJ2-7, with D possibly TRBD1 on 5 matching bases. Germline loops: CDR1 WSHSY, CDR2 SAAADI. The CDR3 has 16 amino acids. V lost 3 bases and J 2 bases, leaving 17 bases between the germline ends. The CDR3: CASSDQGDGQTYEQYF. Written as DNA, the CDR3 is TGCGCCAGCAGTGATCAGGGCGACGGACAAACCTACGAGCAGTACTTC.

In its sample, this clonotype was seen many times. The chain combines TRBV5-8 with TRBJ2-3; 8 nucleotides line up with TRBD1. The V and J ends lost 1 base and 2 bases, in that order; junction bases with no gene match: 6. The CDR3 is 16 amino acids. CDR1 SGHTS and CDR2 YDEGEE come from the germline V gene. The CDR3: CASSLRRDRYTDTQYF. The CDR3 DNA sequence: TGTGCCAGCAGCTTGAGGCGGGACAGGTACACAGATACGCAGTATTTT.

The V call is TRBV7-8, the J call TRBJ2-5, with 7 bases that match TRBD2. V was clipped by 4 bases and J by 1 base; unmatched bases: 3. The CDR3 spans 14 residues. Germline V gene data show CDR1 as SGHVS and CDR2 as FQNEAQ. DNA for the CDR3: TGTGCCAGCAGCTGGCGGGAGACCCAAGAGACCCAGTACTTC. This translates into CASSWRETQETQYF.

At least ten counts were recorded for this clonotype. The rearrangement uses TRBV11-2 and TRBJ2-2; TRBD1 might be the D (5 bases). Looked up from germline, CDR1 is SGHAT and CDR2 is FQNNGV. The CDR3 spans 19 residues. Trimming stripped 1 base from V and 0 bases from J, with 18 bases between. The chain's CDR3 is CASSLGPRRTPSNTGELFF. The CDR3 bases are TGTGCCAGCAGCTTAGGCCCTCGAAGGACACCTTCGAACACCGGGGAGCTGTTTTTT.

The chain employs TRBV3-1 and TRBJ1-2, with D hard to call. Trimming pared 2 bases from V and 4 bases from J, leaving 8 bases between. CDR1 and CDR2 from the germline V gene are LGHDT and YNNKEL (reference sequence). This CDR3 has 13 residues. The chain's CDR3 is CASSQPGSYGYTF. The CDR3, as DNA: TGTGCCAGCAGCCAACCGGGGAGCTATGGCTACACCTTC. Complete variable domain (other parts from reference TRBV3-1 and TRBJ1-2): DTAVSQTPKYLVTQMGNDKSIKCEQNLGHDTMYWYKQDSKKFLKIMFSYNNKELIINETVPNRFSPKSPDKAHLNLHINSLELGDSAVYFCASSQPGSYGYTFGSGTRLTVV.

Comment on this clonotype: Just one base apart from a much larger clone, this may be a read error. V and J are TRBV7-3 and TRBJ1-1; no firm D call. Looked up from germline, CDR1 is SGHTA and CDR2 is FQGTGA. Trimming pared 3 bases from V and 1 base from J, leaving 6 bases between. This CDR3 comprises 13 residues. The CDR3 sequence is CASSFTENTEAFF. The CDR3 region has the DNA TGTGCCAGCAGCTTTACCGAGAACACTGAAGCTTTCTTT.

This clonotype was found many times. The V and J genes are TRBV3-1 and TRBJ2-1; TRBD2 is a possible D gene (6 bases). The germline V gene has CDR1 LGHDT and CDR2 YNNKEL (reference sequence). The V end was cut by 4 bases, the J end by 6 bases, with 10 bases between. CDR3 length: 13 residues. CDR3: CASSPSGGNEQFF. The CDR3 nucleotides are TGTGCCAGCAGCCCGTCCGGGGGCAATGAGCAGTTCTTC.

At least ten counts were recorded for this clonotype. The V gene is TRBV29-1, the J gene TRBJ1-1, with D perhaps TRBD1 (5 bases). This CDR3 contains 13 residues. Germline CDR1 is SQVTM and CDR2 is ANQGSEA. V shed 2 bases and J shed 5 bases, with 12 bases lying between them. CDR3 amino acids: CSVERDLETEAFF. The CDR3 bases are TGCAGCGTTGAAAGGGACTTGGAAACTGAAGCTTTCTTT.

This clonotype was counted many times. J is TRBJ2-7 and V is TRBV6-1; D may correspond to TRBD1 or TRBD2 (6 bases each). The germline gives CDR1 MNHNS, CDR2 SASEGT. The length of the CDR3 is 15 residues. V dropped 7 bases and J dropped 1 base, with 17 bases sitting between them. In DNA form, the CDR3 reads TGTGCCAGCAATTTCCTGGGGGGCGGATCCTACGAGCAGTACTTC. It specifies CASNFLGGGSYEQYF.

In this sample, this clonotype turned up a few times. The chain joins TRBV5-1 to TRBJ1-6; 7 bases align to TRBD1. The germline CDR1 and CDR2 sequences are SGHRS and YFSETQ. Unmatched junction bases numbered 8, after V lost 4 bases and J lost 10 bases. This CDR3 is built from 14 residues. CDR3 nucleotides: TGCGCCAGCAGCCTGACAGGGATGAACTCACCCCTCCACTTT. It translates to CASSLTGMNSPLHF.

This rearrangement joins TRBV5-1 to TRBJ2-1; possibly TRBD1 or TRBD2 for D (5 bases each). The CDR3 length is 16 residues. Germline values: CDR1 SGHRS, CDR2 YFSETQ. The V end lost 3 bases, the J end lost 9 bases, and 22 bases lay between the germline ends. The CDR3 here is CASSSKYGTRAGEQFF. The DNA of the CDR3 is TGCGCCAGCAGCTCGAAATACGGGACCAGGGCCGGTGAGCAGTTCTTC.

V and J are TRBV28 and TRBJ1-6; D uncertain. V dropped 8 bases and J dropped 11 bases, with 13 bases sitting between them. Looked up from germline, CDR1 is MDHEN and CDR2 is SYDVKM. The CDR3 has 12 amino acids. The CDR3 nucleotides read TGTGCCAGCGGGCCCCACTTCCCACCCCTCCACTTT. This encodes CASGPHFPPLHF.

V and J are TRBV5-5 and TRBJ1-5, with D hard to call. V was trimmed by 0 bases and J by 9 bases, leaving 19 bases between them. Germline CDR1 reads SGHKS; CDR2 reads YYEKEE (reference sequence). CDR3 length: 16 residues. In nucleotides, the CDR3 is TGTGCCAGCAGCTTGGCGGCAGCTCCTATGCCATGGCCCCAGCATTTT. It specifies CASSLAAAPMPWPQHF.

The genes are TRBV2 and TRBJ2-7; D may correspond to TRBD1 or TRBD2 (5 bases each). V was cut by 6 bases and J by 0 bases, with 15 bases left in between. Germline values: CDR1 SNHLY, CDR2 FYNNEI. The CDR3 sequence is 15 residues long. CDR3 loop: CASSPGTVLSYEQYF. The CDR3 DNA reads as TGTGCCAGCAGCCCCGGGACGGTCCTCTCCTACGAGCAGTACTTC.

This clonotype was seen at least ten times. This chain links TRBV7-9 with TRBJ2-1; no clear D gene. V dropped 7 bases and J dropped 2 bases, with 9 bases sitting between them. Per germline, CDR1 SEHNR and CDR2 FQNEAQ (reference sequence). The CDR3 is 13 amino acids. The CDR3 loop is CASTPRAYNEQFF. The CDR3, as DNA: TGTGCCAGCACTCCGAGAGCCTACAATGAGCAGTTCTTC.

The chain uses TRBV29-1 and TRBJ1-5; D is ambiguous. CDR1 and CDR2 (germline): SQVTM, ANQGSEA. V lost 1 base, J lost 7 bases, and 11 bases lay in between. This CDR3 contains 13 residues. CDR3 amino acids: CSVEAGIGQPQHF. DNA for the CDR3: TGCAGCGTTGAAGCGGGGATTGGACAGCCCCAGCATTTT.

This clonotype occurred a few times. The CDR3 DNA reads TGCGCCAGCAGCCCGGGACAGGGGGCCCATGAGCAGTTCTTC. This encodes CASSPGQGAHEQFF. The chain has TRBV4-1 and TRBJ2-1; 12 bases align to TRBD1. The trim removed 4 bases at V and 8 bases at J, leaving 3 bases unmatched. The CDR3 runs to 14 residues. From germline, CDR1 is MGHRA and CDR2 YSYEKL.

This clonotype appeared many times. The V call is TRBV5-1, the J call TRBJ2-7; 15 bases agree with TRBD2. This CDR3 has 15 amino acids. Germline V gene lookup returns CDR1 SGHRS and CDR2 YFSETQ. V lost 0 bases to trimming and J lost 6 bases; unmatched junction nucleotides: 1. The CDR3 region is CASSLAGLAGGEQYF. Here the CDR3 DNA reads TGCGCCAGCAGCTTGGCGGGACTAGCGGGGGGCGAGCAGTACTTC.

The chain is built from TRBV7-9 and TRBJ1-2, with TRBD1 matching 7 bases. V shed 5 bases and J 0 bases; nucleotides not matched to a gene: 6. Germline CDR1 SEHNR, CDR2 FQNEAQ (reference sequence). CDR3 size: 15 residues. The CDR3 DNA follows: TGTGCCAGCAGCGCTCCGGGACAGACTAACTATGGCTACACCTTC. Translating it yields CASSAPGQTNYGYTF. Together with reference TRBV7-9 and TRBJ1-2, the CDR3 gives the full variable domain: DTGVSQNPRHKITKRGQNVTFRCDPISEHNRLYWYRQTLGQGPEFLTYFQNEAQLEKSRLLSDRFSAERPKGSFSTLEIQRTEQGDSAMYLCASSAPGQTNYGYTFGSGTRLTVV.